A selection of T cell receptor beta chains follows, all from one sample in a study of T cell responses to AZD1222 COVID-19 vaccine. Some clones are missing from TCRdb's copy, which holds only in-frame ones; the method was immunoSEQ multiplex PCR. Among approximately 150,000 clones listed, nearly 95% were seen once. Source: peripheral blood, taken on day 0 of AZD1222 vaccination. These receptors all stem from an adult in good health. CDR3s include the opening cysteine and the closing phenylalanine or tryptophan. A D gene is named only where the DNA matches it firmly. A clone size is listed for some rows: how often the clone was seen (once, few, many), or a class if it is expanded.

d_gene: .; j_gene: TRBJ1-3; v_gene: TRBV7-2; abundance: .; CDR3aa: CASSPGLFSGNTIYF; CDR3nt: TGTGCCAGCAGCCCCGGACTGTTCTCTGGAAACACCATATATTTT
d_gene: TRBD2; j_gene: TRBJ2-7; v_gene: TRBV10-3; abundance: .; CDR3aa: CAISEWASGIGSITYEQYF; CDR3nt: TGTGCCATCAGTGAGTGGGCTAGCGGTATAGGGAGTATCACCTACGAGCAGTACTTC
d_gene: .; j_gene: TRBJ1-4; v_gene: TRBV11-1; abundance: .; CDR3aa: CASSHVGEKLFF; CDR3nt: TGTGCCAGCAGCCATGTCGGGGAAAAACTGTTTTTT
d_gene: TRBD2; j_gene: TRBJ2-3; v_gene: TRBV4-2; abundance: .; CDR3aa: CASSQQTVVWGGASTDTQYF; CDR3nt: TGTGCCAGCAGCCAACAAACTGTGGTTTGGGGAGGGGCTAGCACAGATACGCAGTATTTT
d_gene: .; j_gene: TRBJ1-6; v_gene: TRBV28; abundance: .; CDR3aa: CASLGAVWDNSPLHF; CDR3nt: TGTGCCAGCCTGGGAGCCGTATGGGATAATTCACCCCTCCACTTT
d_gene: .; j_gene: TRBJ2-7; v_gene: TRBV23-1; abundance: .; CDR3aa: CASTLRGGAPYEQYF; CDR3nt: TGCGCCAGCACCTTAAGGGGGGGCGCCCCCTACGAGCAGTACTTC
d_gene: TRBD1; j_gene: TRBJ1-1; v_gene: TRBV10-2; abundance: .; CDR3aa: CASSLFRGHEAFF; CDR3nt: TGCGCCAGCAGTCTTTTCAGGGGGCATGAAGCTTTCTTT
d_gene: TRBD1; j_gene: TRBJ1-6; v_gene: TRBV28; abundance: .; CDR3aa: CASSSAGGTNSPLHF; CDR3nt: TGTGCCAGCAGTTCCGCAGGGGGGACTAATTCACCCCTCCACTTT
d_gene: .; j_gene: TRBJ1-2; v_gene: TRBV27; abundance: .; CDR3aa: CASSSVDSLNYGYTF; CDR3nt: TGTGCCAGCAGTTCCGTGGACAGCCTGAACTATGGCTACACCTTC
d_gene: .; j_gene: TRBJ1-5; v_gene: TRBV5-1; abundance: few; CDR3aa: CASSLARVVRAAQHF; CDR3nt: TGCGCCAGCAGCTTGGCCCGTGTTGTGAGGGCGGCCCAGCATTTT
d_gene: TRBD1; j_gene: TRBJ2-1; v_gene: TRBV7-2; abundance: few; CDR3aa: CASSLASGQFYNEQFF; CDR3nt: TGTGCCAGCAGCTTAGCGTCGGGACAGTTCTACAATGAGCAGTTCTTC
d_gene: .; j_gene: TRBJ1-6; v_gene: TRBV24-1; abundance: .; CDR3aa: CATSHTPSYNSPLHF; CDR3nt: TGTGCCACCAGTCACACACCCTCCTATAATTCACCCCTCCACTTT
d_gene: .; j_gene: TRBJ2-2; v_gene: TRBV7-2; abundance: .; CDR3aa: CASSFDINTGELFF; CDR3nt: TGTGCCAGCAGCTTTGACATTAACACCGGGGAGCTGTTTTTT
d_gene: TRBD2; j_gene: TRBJ2-1; v_gene: TRBV9; abundance: .; CDR3aa: CASSPSGGEQFF; CDR3nt: TGTGCCAGCAGCCCTAGCGGGGGCGAGCAGTTCTTC
d_gene: .; j_gene: TRBJ1-3; v_gene: TRBV5-5; abundance: .; CDR3aa: CASSSGPTNQAGNTIYF; CDR3nt: TGTGCCAGCAGCTCAGGGCCCACCAATCAGGCTGGAAACACCATATATTTT
d_gene: .; j_gene: TRBJ1-5; v_gene: TRBV7-2; abundance: .; CDR3aa: CASSLEGGNQPQHF; CDR3nt: TGTGCCAGCAGCCTGGAGGGGGGCAATCAGCCCCAGCATTTT
d_gene: TRBD1; j_gene: TRBJ2-5; v_gene: TRBV11-3; abundance: .; CDR3aa: CASSLNSGGDGETQYF; CDR3nt: TGTGCCAGCAGCCTTAACTCAGGGGGCGATGGAGAGACCCAGTACTTC
d_gene: TRBD1; j_gene: TRBJ1-2; v_gene: TRBV12-3/TRBV12-4; abundance: .; CDR3aa: CASRTGDNYGYTF; CDR3nt: TGTGCCAGCAGGACAGGGGATAACTATGGCTACACCTTC
d_gene: .; j_gene: TRBJ2-7; v_gene: TRBV13; abundance: .; CDR3aa: CASSHTGLSSYEQYF; CDR3nt: TGTGCCAGCAGCCACACAGGACTGAGCTCCTACGAGCAGTACTTC
d_gene: TRBD2; j_gene: TRBJ2-5; v_gene: TRBV19; abundance: .; CDR3aa: CASTSGRETQYF; CDR3nt: TGTGCCAGTACTAGCGGGAGAGAGACCCAGTACTTC
d_gene: TRBD1; j_gene: TRBJ1-2; v_gene: TRBV12-3/TRBV12-4; abundance: .; CDR3aa: CASGGQGEYGYTF; CDR3nt: TGTGCCAGCGGGGGACAGGGAGAGTATGGCTACACCTTC
d_gene: TRBD1; j_gene: TRBJ2-5; v_gene: TRBV9; abundance: .; CDR3aa: CASTRTGVVETQYF; CDR3nt: TGTGCCAGCACCCGGACAGGGGTCGTAGAGACCCAGTACTTC
d_gene: .; j_gene: TRBJ1-2; v_gene: TRBV14; abundance: once; CDR3aa: CASSQDRVTEASGYTF; CDR3nt: TGTGCCAGCAGCCAAGATCGTGTGACCGAAGCTAGTGGCTACACCTTC
d_gene: .; j_gene: TRBJ2-3; v_gene: TRBV2; abundance: .; CDR3aa: CASGNHRDGDTQYF; CDR3nt: TGTGCCAGCGGGAATCACAGGGATGGAGATACGCAGTATTTT
d_gene: .; j_gene: TRBJ2-2; v_gene: TRBV24-1; abundance: .; CDR3aa: CATSDSTVMNTGELFF; CDR3nt: TGTGCCACCAGTGATTCGACAGTTATGAACACCGGGGAGCTGTTTTTT
d_gene: .; j_gene: TRBJ2-5; v_gene: TRBV7-3; abundance: .; CDR3aa: CASSLTPGKGQETQYF; CDR3nt: TGTGCCAGCAGCTTAACTCCAGGGAAAGGACAAGAGACCCAGTACTTC